The source of this TCR beta chain is a study of cytomegalovirus exposure and HLA in healthy donors. A note on this clone: Its antigen is unidentified.

Study conclusions and caveats: Associated with HLA alleles at 0.05 false discovery rate in a later analysis were around 17,000 TCR beta sequences. Most CMV-associated TCR beta chains appeared HLA-restricted in a later analysis.

A multiplex PCR was run with 60 Vbeta primers and 13 Jbeta primers. The table came from immunoSEQ multiplex PCR; TCRdb's copy has only in-frame clones and leaves some out. The data show 120,000 or so clones, approximately 80% seen once. CDR1 MDHEN and CDR2 SYDVKM come from the germline V gene. V was clipped by 6 bases and J by 5 bases, with 8 bases between them. There are 11 residues in the CDR3. The chain carries TRBV28 and TRBJ2-7; D remains ambiguous. Sequenced material: PBMCs. The TCR comes from a man in his fifties or sixties in good health and CMV-seronegative. In DNA, the CDR3 is TGTGCCAGCAGCCCCGCTAACGAGCAGTACTTC. This translates into CASSPANEQYF.